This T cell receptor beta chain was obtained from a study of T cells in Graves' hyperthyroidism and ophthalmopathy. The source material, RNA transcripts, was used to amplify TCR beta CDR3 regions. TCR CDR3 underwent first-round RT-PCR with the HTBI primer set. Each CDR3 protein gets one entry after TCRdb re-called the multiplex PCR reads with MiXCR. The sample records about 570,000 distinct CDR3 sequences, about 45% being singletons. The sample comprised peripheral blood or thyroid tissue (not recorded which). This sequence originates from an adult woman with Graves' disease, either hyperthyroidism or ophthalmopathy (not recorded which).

CDR3 nucleotides: TGTGCCAGCAGCCGCGGACGGAACCAAGAGACCCAGTACTTC. It is translated as CASSRGRNQETQYF. The rearrangement joins TRBV12-3 or TRBV12-4 to TRBJ2-5; D unclear. V was shortened by 6 bases and J by 0 bases, with 11 bases between the two germline ends. The CDR3 spans 14 residues.